Sequencing of this TCR beta chain was carried out in a study of human T cells and chemical hapten exposure. Background on the study: The sensitizer, 2% DPC, was used on around 2 cm by around 2 cm of upper inner arm skin. Points from the study as a whole: TCRs above 1 in 1000 frequency stayed constant with DPC sensitization.

In the source study's methods: Over 95,000 TCRs per sample was the median, with a range of roughly 20,000 to 750,000. TCRdb re-called the RACE reads through MiXCR, storing one row per CDR3 protein. The V and J calls follow TCRdb's processing rather than the paper's. The repertoire consists of some 250,000 distinct CDR3 sequences, with just under 8% occurring once and the leading ten covering roughly 1.2%. This clonotype has more than one count but fewer than ten. Its antigen is currently unknown. Specified time point: pre-sensitization, week 0. The treatment denotes: therapeutic diphenylcyclopropenone sensitization with weekly scalp DPC. At patch-test visits, sampling came before the patch test. CDR3 length equals 8 residues. Germline lookup yields CDR1 MRHNA and CDR2 SNTAGT. Trimming took off 5 bases at V and 9 bases at J, with 0 bases between the two ends.

The chain uses TRBV6-4 and TRBJ2-3, with unresolved D. The source was whole blood, collected in connection with sensitization to the hapten diphenylcyclopropenone (DPC). This TCR derives from a man aged 18 to 30 with alopecia areata. Some clones in this sample may be carry-over from other donors' samples. CDR3 nucleotides: TGTGCCAGCAGTACGCAGTATTTT. This translates into CASSTQYF.